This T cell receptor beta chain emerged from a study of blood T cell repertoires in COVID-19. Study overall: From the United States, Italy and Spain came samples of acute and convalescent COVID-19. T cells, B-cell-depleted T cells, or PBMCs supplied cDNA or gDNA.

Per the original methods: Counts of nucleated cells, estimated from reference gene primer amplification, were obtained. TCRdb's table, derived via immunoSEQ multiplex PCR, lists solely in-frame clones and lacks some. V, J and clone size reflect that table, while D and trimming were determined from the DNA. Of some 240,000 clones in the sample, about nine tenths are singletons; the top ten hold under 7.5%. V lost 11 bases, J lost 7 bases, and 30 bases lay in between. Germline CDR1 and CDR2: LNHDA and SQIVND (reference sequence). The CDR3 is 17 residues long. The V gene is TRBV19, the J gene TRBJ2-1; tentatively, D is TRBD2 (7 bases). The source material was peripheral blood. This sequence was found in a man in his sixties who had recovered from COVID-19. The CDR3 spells CASSSPAGAGNNNEQFF. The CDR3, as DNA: TGTGCCTCTTCTTCTCCGGCGGGGGCAGGTAATAATAATGAGCAGTTCTTC.